This TCR beta chain was identified during a study of regulatory T cells in long-lasting Graves disease. Many counts were recorded for this clonotype. Regarding time point: newly diagnosed GD, antithyroid drugs for less than 3 months. The TCR library was made from RNA that had been extracted from PBMCs in TRIzol. Germline V gene data show CDR1 as SGHTA and CDR2 as FQGNSA. The V and J ends lost 5 bases and 3 bases respectively, with 15 bases between them. The CDR3 consists of 15 residues. The authors built TCR beta libraries using iRepertoire HTBI primers and Arm-PCR of CDR3 regions. In TCRdb, the multiplex PCR reads were re-called with MiXCR into one record per CDR3 protein. The sample includes 600,000 to 650,000 distinct CDR3 sequences, around 15% of them seen just once. This sample was also put to use in a study of T cells in Graves' hyperthyroidism and ophthalmopathy.

The sequence came from a woman younger than 45 with Graves disease. The J gene is TRBJ2-3, the V gene TRBV7-2, with D uncertain. This sample comprised peripheral blood mononuclear cells (PBMCs), obtained at new diagnosis, from a patient treated with antithyroid drugs. The CDR3 DNA reads TGTGCCAGCAGCATTGAGGCGAAGGGAACAGATACGCAGTATTTT. It encodes CASSIEAKGTDTQYF.